The 13 T cell receptor beta chains below were found in one sample sequenced in a study of blood T cells in healthy people across ages (dated by TCRdb to about 2015). The library came from 5' RACE. A second PCR of about 7 to 12 cycles was performed with a sample-barcoded 5' primer and a J-beta primer mix. TCRdb itself trimmed the public reads at Q25 with fastp, ran MiXCR and retained productive beta chains. All rows with the same CDR3 protein become a single entry with the most common DNA and genes. This sample lists approximately 2,000,000 distinct CDR3 sequences; 39% were detected once. Under 25% of the sample belongs to the ten largest clones. Specimen: blood. These receptor sequences come from a human donor in good health.

This clonotype has a single count. This likely comes from a read error, as the CDR3 has no conserved phenylalanine or tryptophan at its end. V is TRBV30 and J is TRBJ1-5; TRBD1 might be the D (6 bases). Germline CDR1 reads GTSNPN; CDR2 reads SVGIG (reference sequence). There are 14 residues in the CDR3. Trimming shortened V by 5 bases and J by 0 bases, and 11 bases separated the two germline ends. Written as DNA, the CDR3 is TGTGCCTGGGGGGGGCCCGATAGCAATCAGCCCCAGCATTGT. Amino acid sequence: CAWGGPDSNQPQHC.

V is TRBV6-5 and J is TRBJ1-2; D remains unclear. V was clipped by 0 bases and J by 5 bases, with 22 bases between them. Germline V gene lookup returns CDR1 MNHEY and CDR2 SVGAGI. This CDR3 is built from 18 residues. The CDR3 DNA is TGTGCCAGCAGTTACTCGTTTCGAGGCGCGGATTTTGGGTATGGCTACACCTTC. Protein product: CASSYSFRGADFGYGYTF.

The table lists this clonotype with a few counts. The V and J genes are TRBV7-8 and TRBJ2-3; D uncertain. The CDR3 is 13 residues long. The germline CDR1 and CDR2 sequences are SGHVS and FQNEAQ. Trimming cost V 5 bases and J 6 bases, with 12 bases left between them. The CDR3 DNA is TGTGCCAGCAGCCCCATGGTCGTGGATACGCAGTATTTT. Translated, it gives CASSPMVVDTQYF.

The chain recombines TRBV20-1 with TRBJ2-7; maybe TRBD1 (5 bases). This CDR3 has 12 amino acids. The germline V gene has CDR1 DFQATT and CDR2 SNEGSKA (reference sequence). V was cut by 4 bases and J by 3 bases, with 10 bases left in between. The CDR3 here is CSAMLGHYEQYF. CDR3 nucleotides: TGCAGTGCTATGCTCGGACACTACGAGCAGTACTTC.

The V and J genes are TRBV4-3 and TRBJ1-6; 8 bases are shared with TRBD1. The V gene's germline CDR1 is LGHNA and CDR2 YSLEER. With 0 bases clipped from V and 4 bases from J, the junction kept 8 bases outside the gene matches. The CDR3 extends over 18 amino acids. The CDR3 is CASSQDPGQGRYNSPLHF. For the CDR3, the DNA is TGCGCCAGCAGCCAAGATCCCGGACAGGGCCGGTATAATTCACCCCTCCACTTT.

The table lists this clonotype with a few counts. A read error may account for a junction end that differs from germline. The chain couples TRBV7-7 to TRBJ2-1; the match to TRBD2 covers 9 bases. Germline CDR1 and CDR2: SSHAT and FNYEAQ (reference sequence). There are 16 residues in the CDR3. The CDR3 coding sequence is TGTGCTAGCAGCTTAGATACGGCTAGCGGGGCTAATGAGCAGTTCTTC. It translates to CASSLDTASGANEQFF.

The chain carries TRBV12-3 or TRBV12-4 and TRBJ2-2, with D possibly TRBD2 on 6 matching bases. Between the trimmed V and J ends, which lost 8 bases and 5 bases, there was a span of 15 bases. This CDR3 region has 14 residues. The CDR3 spells CASPLSGGTGELFF. CDR3 nucleotides: TGTGCCAGCCCCCTAAGTGGGGGGACCGGGGAGCTGTTTTTT.

The rearrangement joins TRBV7-6 to TRBJ1-1; D unclear. CDR3 size: 15 residues. CDR1 is SGHVS, CDR2 FNYEAQ, per germline. Trimming pared 5 bases from V and 11 bases from J, leaving 24 bases between. CDR3 bases: TGTGCCAGCAGCCTAAAGAGTAAGAGCCCGCTCAGGGCTTTCTTT. It is translated as CASSLKSKSPLRAFF. The variable domain in full, with the rest retrieved from reference TRBV7-6 and TRBJ1-1, is GAGVSQSPRYKVTKRGQDVALRCDPISGHVSLYWYRQALGQGPEFLTYFNYEAQQDKSGLPNDRFSAERPEGSISTLTIQRTEQRDSAMYRCASSLKSKSPLRAFFGQGTRLTVV.

The rearrangement links TRBV7-9 to TRBJ2-3; D remains ambiguous. Germline V gene lookup returns CDR1 SEHNR and CDR2 FQNEAQ (reference sequence). The CDR3 has 17 residues. Trimming took off 5 bases at V and 3 bases at J, with 21 bases between the two ends. The CDR3 nucleotides are TGTGCCAGCAGCCCCACCGTCCCGCTTATCTGGACAGATACGCAGTATTTT. Protein: CASSPTVPLIWTDTQYF.

The rearrangement uses TRBV10-3 and TRBJ2-2, with a possible D match to TRBD2 (6 bases). Per germline, CDR1 ENHRY and CDR2 SYGVKD. The CDR3 consists of 15 residues. V shed 5 bases and J shed 0 bases, with 10 bases lying between them. CDR3 sequence reads: CAISPGSPNTGELFF. The CDR3 nucleotides read TGTGCCATCAGTCCCGGGAGCCCGAACACCGGGGAGCTGTTTTTT.

V is TRBV7-2 and J is TRBJ1-6; TRBD1 matches at 9 bases. This CDR3 region has 15 residues. V was clipped by 5 bases and J by 9 bases; unmatched bases: 8. The germline V gene encodes CDR1 SGHTA and CDR2 FQGNSA. CDR3 amino acids: CASSPMGQGSSPLHF. CDR3 nucleotide sequence: TGTGCCAGCAGCCCCATGGGACAGGGCTCTTCACCCCTCCACTTT.

This clonotype was seen more than once but under ten times. The V and J genes are TRBV6-2 or TRBV6-3 and TRBJ1-5; the D is unclear. This CDR3 spans 12 amino acids. The germline CDR1 and CDR2 sequences are MNHEY and SVGEGT. Trimming removed 6 bases at V and 6 bases at J, with 9 bases between. The CDR3 sequence is CASRPPGQPQHF. DNA of the CDR3: TGTGCCAGCAGACCCCCGGGTCAGCCCCAGCATTTT.

This chain links TRBV7-9 with TRBJ2-5; tentative D call: TRBD1 (6 bases). TRBJ2-7 matches the DNA end more closely, so the J call is doubtful. Germline-derived CDR1 and CDR2 are SEHNR and FQNEAQ (reference sequence). CDR3 size: 13 residues. CDR3 nucleotide sequence: TGTGCCAGCAGCCAACAGGGATGGTACGAGCAGTACTTC. It translates to CASSQQGWYEQYF.